This is a list of T cell receptor beta chains from one sample in a study of T-cell reconstitution after alpha-beta-depleted transplantation in children. MiXCR, applied by TCRdb to the PCR reads, yields one record per CDR3 protein. Of about 260,000 distinct CDR3 sequences in the sample, roughly 8% were seen once. This specimen consisted of PBMCs, mostly from graft donor cells, obtained 180 days after TCRalphabeta/CD19-depleted stem cell transplant. Every receptor here comes from a male patient younger than 18 who had a stem cell transplant for acute lymphoblastic leukemia, so the T cells may come from the graft donor. Both conserved end residues are part of each CDR3. Each record gives: clone size, D gene, V gene, J gene, CDR3 protein, CDR3 DNA. A D gene is named only where the DNA matches it firmly. Size tells how often a clone was seen (once, few, many) or the class of an expanded clone, and some rows leave it out.

many	.	TRBV14	TRBJ2-3	CASSRRGRLTDTQYF	TGTGCCAGCAGCCGACGGGGGCGACTCACAGATACGCAGTATTTT
many	.	TRBV28	TRBJ1-5	CASSLTYQPQHF	TGTGCCAGCAGTTTAACCTATCAGCCCCAGCATTTT
many	.	TRBV27	TRBJ2-2	CASSLYWGAAGELFF	TGTGCCAGCAGTTTATATTGGGGCGCTGCCGGGGAGCTGTTTTTT
many	TRBD2	TRBV29-1	TRBJ2-5	CSVEEGVALAGVQETQYF	TGCAGCGTTGAAGAAGGGGTTGCCCTAGCGGGAGTCCAAGAGACCCAGTACTTC
many	.	TRBV11-2	TRBJ2-4	CASSSDPKNIQYF	TGTGCCAGCAGCTCCGACCCAAAAAACATTCAGTACTTC
many	.	TRBV5-1	TRBJ1-6	CASSWDGRSYNSPLHF	TGCGCCAGCAGCTGGGACGGCCGCTCCTATAATTCACCCCTCCACTTT
many	TRBD2	TRBV7-8	TRBJ2-1	CASSYNLAGGPGEQFF	TGTGCCAGCAGCTACAATTTAGCGGGGGGGCCCGGTGAGCAGTTCTTC
few	.	TRBV28	TRBJ2-5	CASAPGRWQETQYF	TGTGCCAGCGCTCCAGGGAGGTGGCAAGAGACCCAGTACTTC
many	.	TRBV5-1	TRBJ1-1	CASSLATGKMNTEAFF	TGCGCCAGCAGCTTGGCCACAGGGAAAATGAACACTGAAGCTTTCTTT
many	.	TRBV10-3	TRBJ2-2	CAISESWERANTGELFF	TGTGCCATCAGTGAGTCCTGGGAACGGGCGAACACCGGGGAGCTGTTTTTT
.	.	TRBV19	TRBJ2-6	CASRLSGANVLTF	TGTGCCAGTAGGCTCTCTGGGGCCAACGTCCTGACTTTC
many	.	TRBV20-1	TRBJ1-6	CSASQDSPLHF	TGCAGTGCTAGCCAGGATTCACCCCTCCACTTT
many	.	TRBV7-8	TRBJ2-7	CASSPRSPGYEQYF	TGTGCCAGCAGCCCGCGTAGCCCAGGGTACGAGCAGTACTTC
many	.	TRBV3-1	TRBJ1-3	CASSQGYRDQRFGNTIYF	TGTGCCAGCAGCCAGGGGTACAGGGACCAGCGGTTTGGAAACACCATATATTTT
many	TRBD1	TRBV20-1	TRBJ2-7	CSASGQGYEQYF	TGCAGTGCTAGCGGACAGGGTTACGAGCAGTACTTC
many	.	TRBV28	TRBJ2-1	CASRGAGSYNEQFF	TGTGCCAGCAGGGGGGCGGGGTCCTACAATGAGCAGTTCTTC
many	.	TRBV12-3/TRBV12-4	TRBJ2-5	CASSSSGRGKETQYF	TGTGCCAGCAGTTCCAGCGGCCGAGGGAAGGAGACCCAGTACTTC
many	.	TRBV6-2/TRBV6-3	TRBJ1-5	CASSSTPRGDQPQHF	TGTGCCAGCAGTTCGACCCCCAGGGGAGATCAGCCCCAGCATTTT
many	TRBD1	TRBV14	TRBJ1-1	CASSQIGQGASGTEAFF	TGTGCCAGCAGCCAAATCGGGCAGGGGGCAAGTGGGACTGAAGCTTTCTTT
many	.	TRBV6-2/TRBV6-3	TRBJ1-1	CASSYGRTVNTEAFF	TGTGCCAGCAGTTACGGCCGGACAGTGAACACTGAAGCTTTCTTT
many	.	TRBV5-1	TRBJ2-3	CASSLAGLDTQYF	TGCGCCAGCAGCTTGGCAGGGCTAGATACGCAGTATTTT
.	TRBD1	TRBV6-2/TRBV6-3	TRBJ1-6	CASTQGRGRNSPLHF	TGTGCCAGCACCCAAGGCAGGGGGCGTAATTCACCCCTCCACTTT
many	TRBD1	TRBV6-2/TRBV6-3	TRBJ2-1	CASSYSIQGSYNEQFF	TGTGCCAGCAGTTACTCTATACAGGGGTCCTACAATGAGCAGTTCTTC
many	.	TRBV6-2/TRBV6-3	TRBJ2-7	CASSYSLAYEQYF	TGTGCCAGCAGTTACTCGCTAGCCTACGAGCAGTACTTC
many	.	TRBV7-6	TRBJ1-4	CASSLGSSARELFF	TGTGCCAGCAGCTTAGGAAGTTCGGCGAGGGAACTGTTTTTT
many	.	TRBV10-3	TRBJ2-6	CAITQGTGANVLTF	TGTGCCATCACCCAGGGTACCGGGGCCAACGTCCTGACTTTC
many	TRBD1	TRBV5-5	TRBJ1-3	CASSSGQGKGNTIYF	TGTGCCAGCAGCTCCGGACAGGGGAAAGGAAACACCATATATTTT
many	.	TRBV6-1	TRBJ1-5	CASSEGWVRSNQPQHF	TGTGCCAGCAGTGAAGGATGGGTTCGTAGCAATCAGCCCCAGCATTTT
many	TRBD2	TRBV10-3	TRBJ2-1	CAISKSGGAYNEQFF	TGTGCCATCAGTAAGAGCGGGGGGGCATACAATGAGCAGTTCTTC
many	.	TRBV11-2	TRBJ2-5	CASSLGFAGALETQYF	TGTGCCAGCAGCTTAGGATTTGCGGGGGCCCTGGAGACCCAGTACTTC
.	.	TRBV7-9	TRBJ2-5	CASSQTGQDWETQYF	TGTGCCAGCAGCCAAACAGGCCAGGATTGGGAGACCCAGTACTTC
many	TRBD1	TRBV10-3	TRBJ1-3	CAIREFGQDSGNTIYF	TGTGCCATCAGGGAGTTCGGACAGGACTCTGGAAACACCATATATTTT
many	TRBD1	TRBV9	TRBJ1-2	CASSVGSTGGYGYTF	TGTGCCAGCAGCGTAGGGTCTACAGGGGGCTATGGCTACACCTTC